The 26 T cell receptor beta chains below come from one sample, sequenced in a study of T-cell memory formation after mild COVID-19. TCRdb itself ran the 5' RACE reads through MiXCR, one entry per CDR3 protein. This repertoire shows 110,000 or so distinct CDR3 sequences, about 20% found once; its top ten account for approximately 40%. The sequenced sample was PBMCs or a T cell subset sorted from them (not recorded which). The receptors derive from a man between 18 and 35 years old who had mild COVID-19 (a few samples of this study predate the infection). Cell type and time point are not known.

This chain uses TRBV5-1 with TRBJ2-3; 8 nucleotides match TRBD1. CDR1 SGHRS and CDR2 YFSETQ come from the germline V gene. The CDR3 loop spans 16 amino acids. V trimming: 0 bases; J trimming: 6 bases; junction bases outside the gene matches: 9. CDR3 amino acids: CASSLAQTGVGDTQYF. CDR3 in DNA: TGCGCCAGCAGCTTGGCTCAGACAGGGGTCGGTGATACGCAGTATTTT.

This chain links TRBV19 with TRBJ2-1; 15 bases line up with TRBD2. V was clipped by 6 bases and J by 1 base; unmatched bases: 1. The CDR3 is made up of 16 amino acids. Germline CDR1 and CDR2: LNHDA and SQIVND (reference sequence). CDR3 sequence (DNA): TGTGCCAGTAGAGGGACTAGCGGGGGGTCCTACAATGAGCAGTTCTTC. Amino acids: CASRGTSGGSYNEQFF.

This clonotype came up a few times. The gene calls are TRBV21-1 and TRBJ2-7; the table gives TRBD1 as D, unverified against the DNA. TRBV21-1 is a pseudogene locus. The CDR3 extends over 15 amino acids. CDR3: CASRPGQETAGEQYV. In DNA form, the CDR3 reads TGTGCCAGCAGGCCCGGACAGGAGACTGCGGGCGAGCAGTACGTC.

The table lists this clonotype with many counts. This chain joins TRBV7-9 and TRBJ1-2; the D is unclear. The CDR3 is made up of 15 amino acids. The V gene lost 3 bases and the J gene lost 0 bases, with 11 bases spanning the gap. The germline CDR1 and CDR2 sequences are SEHNR and FQNEAQ (reference sequence). The CDR3 loop reads CASSFGWSSNYGYTF. The CDR3 DNA follows: TGTGCCAGCAGCTTCGGATGGTCCTCTAACTATGGCTACACCTTC.

In its sample, this clonotype was seen a few times. The CDR3 loop is CASSPRTGYEQYV. Written as DNA, the CDR3 is TGTGCCAGCAGCCCCAGGACAGGTTACGAGCAGTACGTC. The chain combines TRBV7-6 with TRBJ2-7; 7 bases are a match to TRBD1. The CDR3 loop spans 13 amino acids. Germline V gene lookup returns CDR1 SGHVS and CDR2 FNYEAQ. V trimming: 5 bases; J trimming: 4 bases; junction bases outside the gene matches: 5.

This clonotype was counted a few times. The chain employs TRBV5-5 and TRBJ2-7; tentatively, D is TRBD1 (6 bases). The CDR3 length is 15 residues. Germline V CDR1 and CDR2: SGHKS, YYEKEE (reference sequence). V lost 1 base and J 5 bases, leaving 16 bases between the germline ends. The CDR3 loop is CASSLMGRGRHEQYV. The CDR3 DNA sequence: TGTGCCAGCAGCTTGATGGGCAGGGGACGCCACGAGCAGTACGTC.

The chain has TRBV4-1 and TRBJ1-1; no definite D call. In germline, CDR1 is MGHRA, CDR2 YSYEKL. This CDR3 has 14 residues. V was pared by 2 bases and J by 1 base, with 8 bases between. The CDR3 bases are TGCGCCAGCAGCCAATTATGGGGGAACACTGAAGCTTTCTTT. This gives the protein CASSQLWGNTEAFF.

The gene calls are TRBV18 and TRBJ2-7; D remains ambiguous. CDR1 and CDR2 (germline): KGHSH, LQKENI. Trimming took off 1 base at V and 0 bases at J, with 7 bases between the two ends. The CDR3 sequence is 14 residues long. CDR3 bases: TGTGCCAGCTCACCACTTACCAGCTCCTACGAGCAGTACTTC. It yields the protein CASSPLTSSYEQYF.

This clonotype was counted only a few times. In nucleotides, the CDR3 is TGCGCCAGCAGCCAAGAATCGCGGGATTTGAATGAAAAACTGTTTTTT. Translating gives CASSQESRDLNEKLFF. The chain links TRBV4-3 to TRBJ1-4; D gene uncertain. CDR1 is LGHNA and CDR2 is YSLEER in the germline V gene. The V and J ends lost 0 bases and 5 bases respectively, with 13 bases between them. The CDR3 contains 16 residues.

The chain links TRBV6-2 or TRBV6-3 to TRBJ2-1; D ambiguous. CDR1 is MNHEY and CDR2 is SVGEGT in the germline V gene. The CDR3 extends over 13 amino acids. Trimming removed 6 bases at V and 2 bases at J, with 8 bases between. In DNA, the CDR3 is TGTGCCAGCAGCTACGGACCCTACAATGAGCAGTTCTTC. Its protein is CASSYGPYNEQFF.

The rearrangement joins TRBV6-5 to TRBJ1-1, with unresolved D. CDR3 size: 14 residues. Trimming removed 0 bases from V and 2 bases from J, with 7 bases in between. Germline V gives CDR1 MNHEY, CDR2 SVGAGI. DNA for the CDR3: TGTGCCAGCAGTTACTCCTGGTCCAACACTGAAGCTTTCTTT. Translated, it gives CASSYSWSNTEAFF.

This clonotype was observed a handful of times. J is TRBJ2-3 and V is TRBV7-8; D is unclear. Trimming pared 4 bases from V and 2 bases from J, leaving 25 bases between. Per germline, CDR1 SGHVS and CDR2 FQNEAQ. There are 19 residues in the CDR3. The CDR3 spells CASSSPLGLSNYPTDTQYF. The CDR3 DNA reads as TGTGCCAGCAGCTCCCCCCTAGGGCTATCGAATTACCCCACAGATACGCAGTATTTT.

This clonotype was recorded a few times. The chain is built from TRBV7-9 and TRBJ1-1; maybe TRBD1 (5 bases). Germline-derived CDR1 and CDR2 are SEHNR and FQNEAQ (reference sequence). Trimming stripped 5 bases from V and 4 bases from J, with 17 bases between. The CDR3 is made up of 15 amino acids. The CDR3 sequence is CASSAVVRGFTEAFF. DNA for the CDR3: TGTGCCAGCAGCGCCGTCGTTCGGGGCTTCACTGAAGCTTTCTTT.

Only a few counts were recorded for this clonotype. The chain is built from TRBV15 and TRBJ2-1; 9 positions agree with TRBD2. After removal of 5 bases from V and 4 bases from J, the junction contained 6 bases not matched to a gene. From germline, CDR1 is LNHNV and CDR2 YYDKDF (reference sequence). CDR3 size: 15 residues. CDR3 protein: CATSGEAGGYNEQFF. The CDR3 DNA follows: TGTGCCACCAGCGGCGAAGCGGGGGGTTACAATGAGCAGTTCTTC.

This clonotype has ten or more counts. V gene TRBV6-5 combines with J gene TRBJ1-1, with TRBD1 matching over 7 bases. Germline CDR1 reads MNHEY; CDR2 reads SVGAGI. This CDR3 has 15 residues. V shed 2 bases, J shed 5 bases, and the junction held 8 bases outside the gene matches. DNA of the CDR3: TGTGCCAGCAGTTACCGAGGGGGCATAGGGACTGAAGCTTTCTTT. Translating gives CASSYRGGIGTEAFF.

This chain connects TRBV30 to TRBJ2-7; D is unclear. V lost 3 bases, J lost 2 bases, and 8 bases lay in between. The germline gives CDR1 GTSNPN, CDR2 SVGIG (reference sequence). The CDR3 sequence is 12 residues long. The CDR3 sequence: CAWRDLTYEQYF. The CDR3 DNA is TGTGCCTGGAGGGACCTCACCTACGAGCAGTACTTC. Supplemented by reference TRBV30 and TRBJ2-7, the full variable domain reads SQTIHQWPATLVQPVGSPLSLECTVEGTSNPNLYWYRQAAGRGLQLLFYSVGIGQISSEVPQNLSASRPQDRQFILSSKKLLLSDSGFYLCAWRDLTYEQYFGPGTRLTVT.

The chain couples TRBV7-8 to TRBJ2-1, with 11 bases identical to TRBD2. There are 16 residues in the CDR3. V trimming: 1 base; J trimming: 1 base; junction bases outside the gene matches: 0. CDR1 and CDR2 from the germline V gene are SGHVS and FQNEAQ. The CDR3 region is CASSLVAGGSYNEQFF. Written as DNA, the CDR3 is TGTGCCAGCAGCTTAGTAGCGGGGGGGTCCTACAATGAGCAGTTCTTC.

This clonotype showed up many times. This chain uses TRBV9 with TRBJ2-7, with D unresolved. V shed 5 bases and J shed 4 bases, with 7 bases lying between them. The CDR3 length is 11 residues. The V gene's germline CDR1 is SGDLS and CDR2 YYNGEE. The CDR3 DNA sequence: TGTGCCAGCAGTGTTGGGTACGAGCAGTACTTC. Encoded protein: CASSVGYEQYF.

J is TRBJ2-2 and V is TRBV24-1; D may correspond to TRBD1 or TRBD2 (5 bases each). CDR1 is KGHDR and CDR2 is SFDVKD in the germline V gene. The CDR3 spans 15 residues. V lost 6 bases and J lost 2, with 12 bases in between. CDR3 bases: TGTGCCACCAGTTGGGACGGACCTAACACCGGGGAGCTGTTTTTT. Its protein is CATSWDGPNTGELFF.

This clonotype was detected a few times. This rearrangement joins TRBV12-3 or TRBV12-4 to TRBJ1-6; D is undetermined. CDR3 length: 13 amino acids. Trimming stripped 3 bases from V and 8 bases from J, with 8 bases between. In DNA, the CDR3 is TGTGCCAGCAGTTTCACGGGAGATTCACCCCTCCACTTT. Protein sequence: CASSFTGDSPLHF.

The chain employs TRBV27 and TRBJ1-1; D not resolved. V gave up 4 bases and J gave up 5 bases, with 8 bases separating them. The CDR3 has 12 amino acids. Germline values: CDR1 MNHEY, CDR2 SMNVEV (reference sequence). This chain's CDR3 is CASSSPQTEAFF. The CDR3 DNA is TGTGCCAGCAGTTCCCCCCAGACTGAAGCTTTCTTT.

V is TRBV5-1 and J is TRBJ2-7; D remains ambiguous. This CDR3 comprises 14 residues. Germline V gives CDR1 SGHRS, CDR2 YFSETQ. Trimming left V 0 bases short and J 5 bases short, with 12 bases between. The CDR3 here is CASSLAPAVHEQYF. For the CDR3, the DNA is TGCGCCAGCAGCTTGGCTCCGGCAGTCCACGAGCAGTACTTC.

The J gene is TRBJ2-2, the V gene TRBV6-5; D perhaps matches TRBD2 (6 bases). This CDR3 has 13 amino acids. Germline V gives CDR1 MNHEY, CDR2 SVGAGI. Trimming took 7 bases from V and 9 from J, leaving 15 bases between them. CDR3 DNA: TGTGCCAGCACCCACGGGGGTGGGAGGGAGCTGTTTTTT. As protein: CASTHGGGRELFF.

The table lists this clonotype with a few counts. The chain uses TRBV7-7 and TRBJ2-5, with 11 bases identical to TRBD2. Trimming took 5 bases from V and 4 from J; bases not matched to a gene: 9. The CDR3 is made up of 16 amino acids. CDR1 is SSHAT and CDR2 is FNYEAQ in the germline V gene (reference sequence). In DNA, the CDR3 is TGTGCCAGCAGCCCCGAACTAGCGGGGGAGGGAGAGACCCAGTACTTC. Translated: CASSPELAGEGETQYF. Based on the CDR3 plus reference TRBV7-7 and TRBJ2-5, the full variable domain is GAGVSQSPRYKVTKRGQDVTLRCDPISSHATLYWYQQALGQGPEFLTYFNYEAQPDKSGLPSDRFSAERPEGSISTLTIQRTEQRDSAMYRCASSPELAGEGETQYFGPGTRLLVL.

This clonotype was picked up a small number of times. The rearrangement links TRBV4-1 to TRBJ1-3; 7 positions match TRBD1. The V and J ends lost 3 bases and 2 bases, in that order; junction bases with no gene match: 4. The CDR3 runs 15 residues. CDR1 is MGHRA, CDR2 YSYEKL, per germline. In DNA, the CDR3 is TGCGCCAGCAGCCAGGGGGACAGAACTGGAAACACCATATATTTT. Translation gives CASSQGDRTGNTIYF.

This clonotype was detected a few times. The chain combines TRBV5-1 with TRBJ2-7; D is undetermined. Germline lookup yields CDR1 SGHRS and CDR2 YFSETQ. Trimming shortened V by 0 bases and J by 3 bases, and 13 bases separated the two germline ends. This CDR3 has 15 amino acids. As DNA, the CDR3 is TGCGCCAGCAGCTTGGCCATACTGACGGACTACGAGCAGTACTTC. Its translation is CASSLAILTDYEQYF. Filled out from reference TRBV5-1 and TRBJ2-7, the complete variable domain reads KAGVTQTPRYLIKTRGQQVTLSCSPISGHRSVSWYQQTPGQGLQFLFEYFSETQRNKGNFPGRFSGRQFSNSRSEMNVSTLELGDSALYLCASSLAILTDYEQYFGPGTRLTVT.